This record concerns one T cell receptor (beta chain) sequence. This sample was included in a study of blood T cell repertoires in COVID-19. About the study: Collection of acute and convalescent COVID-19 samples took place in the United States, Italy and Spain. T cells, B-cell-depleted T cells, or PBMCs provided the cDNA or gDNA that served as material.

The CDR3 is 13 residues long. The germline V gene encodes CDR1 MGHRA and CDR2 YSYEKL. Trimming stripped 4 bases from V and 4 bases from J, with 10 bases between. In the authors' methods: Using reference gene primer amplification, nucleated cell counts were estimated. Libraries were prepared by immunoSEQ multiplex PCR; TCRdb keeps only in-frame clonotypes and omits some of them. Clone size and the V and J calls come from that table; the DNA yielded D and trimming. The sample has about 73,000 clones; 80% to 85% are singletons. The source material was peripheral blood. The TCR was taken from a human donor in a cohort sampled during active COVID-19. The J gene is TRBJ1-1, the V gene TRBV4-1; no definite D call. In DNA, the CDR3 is TGCGCCAGCAGCCCACGGGGAAGCACTGAAGCTTTCTTT. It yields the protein CASSPRGSTEAFF.